This is a list of T cell receptor beta chains from one sample in a study of blood T cell repertoires in COVID-19. TCRdb's copy holds only in-frame clones and misses some; the assay was immunoSEQ multiplex PCR. The table has about 310,000 clones, more than 70% seen once. The sequenced material came from peripheral blood. These TCRs come from a woman aged 45 to 65 who had recovered from COVID-19. Both conserved end residues are part of each CDR3. A D gene is named only where the DNA matches it firmly. A clone size is listed for some rows: how often the clone was seen (once, few, many), or a class if it is expanded.

. | . | 19 | TRBJ2-2 | TRBV7-9 | CASSLLSWGDAGVGGELFF | TGTGCCAGCAGCCTCCTCTCTTGGGGGGATGCCGGTGTTGGCGGGGAGCTGTTTTTT
TRBD1 | once | 13 | TRBJ1-5 | TRBV5-6 | CASSLGQGQPQHF | TGTGCCAGCAGCTTGGGACAGGGGCAGCCCCAGCATTTT
TRBD2 | . | 20 | TRBJ2-7 | TRBV28 | CASSLRWLAGGVMGSYEQYF | TGTGCCAGCAGTTTACGTTGGCTAGCGGGGGGAGTTATGGGGTCCTACGAGCAGTACTTC
TRBD2 | . | 16 | TRBJ2-1 | TRBV9 | CASSDAGTSVIDEQFF | TGTGCCAGCAGCGACGCCGGGACTAGCGTTATAGATGAGCAGTTCTTC
TRBD2 | . | 17 | TRBJ2-4 | TRBV5-1 | CASSLRSGAVAKNIQYF | TGCGCCAGCAGCTTAAGAAGCGGGGCAGTAGCCAAAAACATTCAGTACTTC
. | . | 13 | TRBJ1-5 | TRBV19 | CASLKVYGESQHF | TGTGCCAGTCTAAAAGTTTATGGGGAGTCCCAGCATTTT
TRBD1 | once | 14 | TRBJ2-7 | TRBV7-2 | CASTLPGQAYEQYF | TGTGCCAGCACTCTCCCGGGACAGGCCTACGAGCAGTACTTC
TRBD1 | . | 15 | TRBJ1-2 | TRBV30 | CAWSLKGQKLGGYTF | TGTGCCTGGAGTTTAAAGGGACAGAAGTTGGGTGGCTACACCTTC
TRBD1 | . | 15 | TRBJ1-2 | TRBV5-6 | CASSLRSGGWYGYTF | TGTGCCAGCAGCTTGAGGTCAGGGGGCTGGTATGGCTACACCTTC
TRBD2 | . | 14 | TRBJ2-7 | TRBV5-5 | CASSLLAGAGEQYF | TGTGCCAGCAGCTTATTAGCGGGAGCCGGCGAGCAGTACTTC
TRBD2 | . | 18 | TRBJ2-1 | TRBV19 | CASSILLAGPSSYNEQFF | TGTGCCAGTAGTATTTTACTAGCGGGCCCTAGCTCCTACAATGAGCAGTTCTTC
. | many | 16 | TRBJ1-1 | TRBV6-2/TRBV6-3 | CASSRPGVGLNTEAFF | TGTGCCAGCAGTAGACCCGGGGTTGGCTTGAACACTGAAGCTTTCTTT
TRBD1 | . | 15 | TRBJ1-4 | TRBV28 | CASSLIDRGGEKLFF | TGTGCCAGCAGTTTGATAGACAGGGGTGGTGAAAAACTGTTTTTT
. | . | 15 | TRBJ1-4 | TRBV9 | CASSVDARGGEKLFF | TGTGCCAGCAGCGTAGATGCAAGGGGTGGTGAAAAACTGTTTTTT
TRBD2 | . | 15 | TRBJ2-3 | TRBV2 | CASSALAGNTDTQYF | TGTGCCAGCAGTGCCCTAGCGGGGAACACAGATACGCAGTATTTT
TRBD2 | . | 16 | TRBJ2-5 | TRBV6-1 | CASSELAGGPQETQYF | TGTGCCAGCAGTGAACTAGCGGGGGGGCCCCAGGAGACCCAGTACTTC
TRBD1 | . | 16 | TRBJ2-7 | TRBV27 | CASSSLPGQGSHEQYF | TGTGCCAGCAGTTCACTACCGGGACAGGGGAGCCACGAGCAGTACTTC
TRBD2 | . | 16 | TRBJ2-5 | TRBV7-6 | CASSFGLAGGGETQYF | TGTGCCAGCAGCTTTGGGCTAGCGGGAGGTGGAGAGACCCAGTACTTC
TRBD1 | . | 15 | TRBJ1-1 | TRBV7-2 | CASSRQGRIGTEAFF | TGTGCCAGCAGCAGACAGGGTCGAATAGGGACTGAAGCTTTCTTT
TRBD2 | . | 17 | TRBJ2-5 | TRBV3-1/TRBV3-2 | CASSRGLAGGPRETQYF | TGTGCCAGCAGCCGGGGACTAGCGGGGGGGCCGCGGGAGACCCAGTACTTC
TRBD2 | . | 15 | TRBJ2-3 | TRBV7-9 | CASSPSGTSTDTQYF | TGTGCCAGCAGCCCTAGCGGAACTAGCACAGATACGCAGTATTTT
. | . | 15 | TRBJ1-1 | TRBV4-3 | CASSQDGAGATEAFF | TGCGCCAGCAGCCAAGATGGGGCAGGGGCCACTGAAGCTTTCTTT
TRBD2 | . | 14 | TRBJ2-7 | TRBV29-1 | CSVEASGNSYEQYF | TGCAGCGTTGAGGCTAGCGGGAACTCCTACGAGCAGTACTTC
. | . | 15 | TRBJ1-4 | TRBV6-6 | CASSYIGQSNEKLFF | TGTGCCAGCAGTTACATAGGACAAAGCAATGAAAAACTGTTTTTT
TRBD2 | once | 16 | TRBJ2-7 | TRBV6-2/TRBV6-3 | CASSYSARGGRDEQYF | TGTGCCAGCAGTTACTCAGCCCGCGGGGGGCGCGACGAGCAGTACTTC
. | few | 15 | TRBJ2-2 | TRBV9 | CASSPSEGVTGELFF | TGTGCCAGCAGCCCGAGTGAGGGAGTCACCGGGGAGCTGTTTTTT
. | . | 14 | TRBJ2-7 | TRBV28 | CASRRTVSSYEQYF | TGTGCCAGCAGGAGGACAGTCAGCTCCTACGAGCAGTACTTC
. | . | 15 | TRBJ1-5 | TRBV30 | CAWSVMGRGNQPQHF | TGTGCCTGGAGTGTGATGGGAAGGGGAAATCAGCCCCAGCATTTT
TRBD2 | . | 16 | TRBJ2-2 | TRBV4-2 | CASSQASGRNTGELFF | TGTGCCAGCAGCCAAGCTAGCGGGAGGAACACCGGGGAGCTGTTTTTT
. | . | 15 | TRBJ2-7 | TRBV7-2 | CASSPTGGSSYEQYF | TGTGCCAGCAGCCCAACTGGGGGGAGCTCCTACGAGCAGTACTTC
TRBD2 | . | 15 | TRBJ2-3 | TRBV19 | CASMALAGAPDTQYF | TGTGCCAGTATGGCACTAGCGGGAGCACCAGATACGCAGTATTTT
. | . | 14 | TRBJ1-1 | TRBV2 | CASRVRGGNTEAFF | TGTGCCAGCAGGGTCCGGGGGGGGAACACTGAAGCTTTCTTT
TRBD1 | . | 14 | TRBJ1-2 | TRBV9 | CASSTDRGILSYTF | TGTGCCAGCAGCACGGACAGGGGAATACTGAGCTACACCTTC
TRBD1 | . | 17 | TRBJ1-6 | TRBV30 | CAWTGTGSGFGNSPLHF | TGTGCCTGGACCGGGACAGGGTCGGGCTTCGGTAATTCACCCCTCCACTTT
TRBD2 | . | 16 | TRBJ2-2 | TRBV5-1 | CASSLGGGAHTGELFF | TGCGCCAGCAGCTTGGGCGGGGGGGCCCACACCGGGGAGCTGTTTTTT
. | . | 15 | TRBJ2-7 | TRBV5-8 | CASSLEGGTLREQYF | TGTGCCAGCAGCTTGGAGGGCGGGACCTTACGCGAGCAGTACTTC
. | . | 14 | TRBJ2-1 | TRBV7-2 | CASSLGFGGDEQFF | TGTGCCAGCAGCTTAGGATTCGGCGGCGATGAGCAGTTCTTC
. | . | 12 | TRBJ2-1 | TRBV7-2 | CASSFSGNQQFF | TGTGCCAGCAGCTTTAGCGGAAACCAGCAGTTCTTC
TRBD2 | . | 14 | TRBJ2-1 | TRBV4-1 | CASSQEQAGGEQFF | TGCGCCAGCAGCCAAGAACAGGCGGGAGGGGAGCAGTTCTTC
TRBD1 | . | 14 | TRBJ2-7 | TRBV9 | CASSPRGISYEQYF | TGTGCCAGCAGCCCCAGGGGGATATCCTACGAGCAGTACTTC
. | . | 9 | TRBJ2-7 | TRBV19 | CAIRYEQYF | TGTGCCATCCGCTACGAGCAGTACTTC
. | . | 13 | TRBJ1-3 | TRBV9 | CASSPLVGNTIYF | TGTGCCAGCAGCCCGTTAGTCGGAAACACCATATATTTT
. | . | 13 | TRBJ1-1 | TRBV29-1 | CSVRTVSSTEAFF | TGCAGCGTCCGGACAGTCTCATCGACTGAAGCTTTCTTT
TRBD2 | . | 19 | TRBJ2-7 | TRBV3-1/TRBV3-2 | CASSQDPPRVAGHSYEQYF | TGTGCCAGCAGCCAAGACCCACCCCGGGTAGCGGGCCATTCCTACGAGCAGTACTTC
. | once | 12 | TRBJ2-7 | TRBV2 | CASGIGVNEQYF | TGTGCCAGCGGGATAGGGGTCAACGAGCAGTACTTC